The T cell receptor (beta chain) under discussion was sequenced for a study of identifying expanded T cells in peripheral blood. Findings and limits, study-wide: Variance in clone template counts between approximately 2-week samples significantly increased with total template count across all healthy donors. Technical replicates showed 0.9 to 1.5 changed clones; two weeks roughly 18; four weeks 19.

The table came from immunoSEQ multiplex PCR; TCRdb's copy has only in-frame clones and leaves some out. The table shows about 47,000 clones, with roughly 82% occurring only once. Collection occurred without any documented infections or immune events in donors. The CDR3 has 15 residues. The J segment lost 1 base and the V segment lost 4 bases, leaving 5 bases of the junction unmatched. CDR1 is SGHTS and CDR2 is YDEGEE in the germline V gene. Points on this clone: Antigen specificity is unknown.

The receptor was derived from a person aged 18 to 70 in good health. The chain employs TRBV5-8 and TRBJ2-5; 9 positions match TRBD1. Sequences were obtained from blood. This CDR3 reads CASSPDRGRQETQYF. The CDR3 bases are TGTGCCAGCAGCCCGGACAGGGGACGCCAAGAGACCCAGTACTTC. Variable domain in full (rest from reference TRBV5-8 and TRBJ2-5): EAGVTQSPTHLIKTRGQQATLRCSPISGHTSVYWYQQALGLGLQFLLWYDEGEERNRGNFPPRFSGRQFPNYSSELNVNALELEDSALYLCASSPDRGRQETQYFGPGTRLLVL.